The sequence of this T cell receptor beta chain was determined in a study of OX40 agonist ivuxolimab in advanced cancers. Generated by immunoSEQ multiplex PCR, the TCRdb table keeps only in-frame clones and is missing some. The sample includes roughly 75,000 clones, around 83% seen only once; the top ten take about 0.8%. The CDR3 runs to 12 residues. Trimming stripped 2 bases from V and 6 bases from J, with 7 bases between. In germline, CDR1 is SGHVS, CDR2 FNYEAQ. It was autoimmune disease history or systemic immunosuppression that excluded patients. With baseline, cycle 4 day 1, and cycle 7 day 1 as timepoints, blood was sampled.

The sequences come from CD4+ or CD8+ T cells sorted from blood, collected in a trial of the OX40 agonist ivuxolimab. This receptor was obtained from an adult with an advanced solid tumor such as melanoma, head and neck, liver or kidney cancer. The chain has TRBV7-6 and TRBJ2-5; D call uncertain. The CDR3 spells CASSLSGKTQYF. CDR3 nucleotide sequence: TGTGCCAGCAGCTTATCTGGAAAGACCCAGTACTTC.